This T cell receptor beta chain came from a study of blood T cell repertoires in COVID-19. The repertoire was sequenced with immunoSEQ multiplex PCR; TCRdb's copy has only in-frame clones and lacks some. The table has hundreds of thousands of clones, over 75% seen once. CDR1 and CDR2 from the germline V gene are SGHAT and FQNNGV. The CDR3 runs to 12 residues. V was pared by 3 bases and J by 6 bases, with 9 bases between. Seattle-derived patients entered the study during active infection and were followed longitudinally. This clone was detected only once. The sequence was collected from a man in his fifties with COVID-19, enrolled during active disease. V and J are TRBV11-2 and TRBJ2-7; perhaps TRBD1 as D (6 bases). Input material: peripheral blood. CDR3 sequence: CASSFAGVEQYF. CDR3 nucleotide sequence: TGTGCCAGCAGCTTCGCAGGGGTCGAGCAGTACTTC.